The 9 T cell receptor beta chains below were found in one sample sequenced in a study of human T cells and chemical hapten exposure. MiXCR, run by TCRdb on the RACE reads, gives a single entry per CDR3 protein. Among about 55,000 distinct CDR3 sequences listed, about 9.9% were seen once. Sample time point: patch test 2, 6 weeks after DPC sensitization. Specified treatment: therapeutic diphenylcyclopropenone sensitization with weekly scalp DPC. Source: whole blood, taken in connection with sensitization to the hapten diphenylcyclopropenone (DPC). The receptors derive from a woman aged 45-60 years with alopecia areata. Some clones in this sample may be carry-over from other donors' samples.

CDR3: CASSLHGGQYF. CDR3 nucleotide sequence: TGTGCCAGCAGTTTGCATGGAGGACAGTACTTC. The rearrangement joins TRBV28 to TRBJ2-7; a possible D gene is TRBD2 (5 bases). Trimming cost V 3 bases and J 10 bases, with 10 bases left between them. CDR3 length equals 11 residues. Looked up from germline, CDR1 is MDHEN and CDR2 is SYDVKM.

The CDR3 nucleotides read TGTGCCAGCAGCTTATCGGGGGGAGAGCAGTACTTC. Its translation: CASSLSGGEQYF. The V gene is TRBV7-2, the J gene TRBJ2-7, with 7 nucleotides matching TRBD2. Germline CDR1 SGHTA, CDR2 FQGNSA. This CDR3 has 12 residues. V lost 2 bases to trimming and J lost 7 bases; unmatched junction nucleotides: 2.

The sample holds a few counts of this clonotype. The rearrangement uses TRBV20-1 and TRBJ2-7; TRBD1 aligns across 8 bases. CDR1 and CDR2 (germline): DFQATT, SNEGSKA (reference sequence). This CDR3 contains 14 residues. Trimming took 2 bases from V and 7 from J; bases not matched to a gene: 10. The CDR3 nucleotides are TGCAGTGCTAGACCTGGACAGGGAACGGGGGAGCAGTACTTC. Translating it yields CSARPGQGTGEQYF.

This clonotype showed up just a few times. V is TRBV2 and J is TRBJ2-7; D is unresolved. This CDR3 spans 12 amino acids. V lost 2 bases, J lost 6 bases, and 8 bases lay in between. Germline assignment: CDR1 SNHLY and CDR2 FYNNEI. The CDR3 spells CASSETAFEQYF. Here the CDR3 DNA reads TGTGCCAGCAGTGAAACGGCTTTCGAGCAGTACTTC.

The table lists this clonotype with many counts. The rearrangement joins TRBV14 to TRBJ1-1; 9 bases align to TRBD1. V lost 4 bases, J lost 2 bases, and 2 bases stayed unmatched. This CDR3 spans 14 amino acids. Germline CDR1 and CDR2: SGHDN and FVKESK. The CDR3 sequence is CASSLQGANTEAFF. Here the CDR3 DNA reads TGTGCCAGCAGCCTACAGGGGGCAAACACTGAAGCTTTCTTT.

The chain is built from TRBV4-2 and TRBJ2-7; TRBD2 aligns across 10 bases. Trimming cost V 4 bases and J 3 bases; bases outside gene matches: 6. Germline CDR1 is LGHNA and CDR2 is YNFKEQ. The CDR3 is 15 residues long. In nucleotides, the CDR3 is TGTGCCAGCAGCCTAGAGCGGGGGGGCCGCTACGAGCAGTACTTC. Its protein is CASSLERGGRYEQYF.

This clonotype came up many times. The chain combines TRBV7-6 with TRBJ2-2; possibly TRBD1 for D (6 bases). CDR1 is SGHVS, CDR2 FNYEAQ, per germline. There are 15 residues in the CDR3. V lost 2 bases and J 4 bases, leaving 11 bases between the germline ends. CDR3 sequence (DNA): TGTGCCAGCAGCTTATGGGGGCAGGGCACCGGGGAGCTGTTTTTT. Translated: CASSLWGQGTGELFF.

This chain joins TRBV28 and TRBJ1-6; D unclear. This CDR3 is 15 amino acids long. V was pared by 2 bases and J by 6 bases, with 11 bases between. Germline CDR1 MDHEN, CDR2 SYDVKM. The CDR3 loop reads CASSLNSLGNSPLHF. For the CDR3, the DNA is TGTGCCAGCAGTTTAAACAGCCTAGGTAATTCACCCCTCCACTTT.

This clonotype showed up many times. The rearrangement joins TRBV14 to TRBJ2-7; the D is unclear. V was shortened by 2 bases and J by 2 bases, with 13 bases between the two germline ends. Germline V gives CDR1 SGHDN, CDR2 FVKESK. There are 15 residues in the CDR3. Here the CDR3 DNA reads TGTGCCAGCAGCCAAAAGGGCACACCGGCCTACGAGCAGTACTTC. Amino acids: CASSQKGTPAYEQYF.